This T cell receptor beta chain appears in the sequencing data of a study of cytomegalovirus exposure and HLA in healthy donors. V was shortened by 1 base and J by 6 bases, with 10 bases between the two germline ends. This CDR3 spans 14 amino acids. In germline, CDR1 is SGHKS, CDR2 YYEKEE (reference sequence). Of note for this clone: Its antigen is unknown.

The study's findings and limits: TCR beta V- and J-gene trimming was later associated with a missense DCLRE1C variant. Presence/absence comparisons presumed near-even sequencing depth among donors.

This PCR relied on a set of 60 Vbeta primers and 13 Jbeta primers. The method was immunoSEQ multiplex PCR; TCRdb's version includes in-frame clones alone and lacks a portion of them. The table has under 250,000 clones, roughly 88% seen once; the top ten hold more than 0.6%. Input material: PBMCs. The sequence derives from a boy aged 2 to 9 in good health and CMV-seronegative. The gene calls are TRBV5-5 and TRBJ1-4; TRBD1 is a possible D gene (5 bases). CDR3 in DNA: TGTGCCAGCAGCTTGCCAGGGAGGGATGAAAAACTGTTTTTT. Its translation is CASSLPGRDEKLFF.